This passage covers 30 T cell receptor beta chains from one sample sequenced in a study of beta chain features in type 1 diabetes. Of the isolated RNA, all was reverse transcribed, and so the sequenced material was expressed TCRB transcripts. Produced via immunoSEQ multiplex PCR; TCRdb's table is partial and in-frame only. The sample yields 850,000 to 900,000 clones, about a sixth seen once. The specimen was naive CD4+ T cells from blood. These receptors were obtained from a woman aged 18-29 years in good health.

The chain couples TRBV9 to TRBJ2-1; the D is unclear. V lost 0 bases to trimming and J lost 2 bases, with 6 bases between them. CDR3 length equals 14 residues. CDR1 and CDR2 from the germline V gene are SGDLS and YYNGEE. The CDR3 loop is CASSVDRPYNEQFF. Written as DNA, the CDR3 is TGTGCCAGCAGCGTAGATCGCCCCTACAATGAGCAGTTCTTC.

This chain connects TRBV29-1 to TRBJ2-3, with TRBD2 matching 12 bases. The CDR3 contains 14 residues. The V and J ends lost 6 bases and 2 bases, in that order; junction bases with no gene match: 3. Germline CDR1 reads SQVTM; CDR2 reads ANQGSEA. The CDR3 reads CSVASGRATDTQYF. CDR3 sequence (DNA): TGCAGCGTCGCTAGCGGGAGGGCCACAGATACGCAGTATTTT.

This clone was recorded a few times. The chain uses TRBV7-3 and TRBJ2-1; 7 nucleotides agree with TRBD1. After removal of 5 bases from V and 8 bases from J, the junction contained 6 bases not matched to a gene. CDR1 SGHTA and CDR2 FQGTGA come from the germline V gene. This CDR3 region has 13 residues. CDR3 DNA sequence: TGTGCCAGCAGCATAGGGGACAGACATGAGCAGTTCTTC. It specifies CASSIGDRHEQFF.

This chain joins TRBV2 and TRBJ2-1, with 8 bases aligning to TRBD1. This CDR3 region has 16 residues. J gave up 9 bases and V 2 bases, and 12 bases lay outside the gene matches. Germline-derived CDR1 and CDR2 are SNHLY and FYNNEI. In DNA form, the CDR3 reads TGTGCCAGCAGTGAATTGTTAGCCTCAGGGGGCGGTGAGCAGTTCTTC. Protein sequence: CASSELLASGGGEQFF. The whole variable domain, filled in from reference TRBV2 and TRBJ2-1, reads EPEVTQTPSHQVTQMGQEVILRCVPISNHLYFYWYRQILGQKVEFLVSFYNNEISEKSEIFDDQFSVERPDGSNFTLKIRSTKLEDSAMYFCASSELLASGGGEQFFGPGTRLTVL.

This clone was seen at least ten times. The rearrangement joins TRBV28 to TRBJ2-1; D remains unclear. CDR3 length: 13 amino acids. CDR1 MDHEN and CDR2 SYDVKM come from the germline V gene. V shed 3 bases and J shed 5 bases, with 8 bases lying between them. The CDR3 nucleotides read TGTGCCAGCAGTTTCGTCAGGAACAATGAGCAGTTCTTC. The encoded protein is CASSFVRNNEQFF. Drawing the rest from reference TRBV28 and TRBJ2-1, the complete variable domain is DVKVTQSSRYLVKRTGEKVFLECVQDMDHENMFWYRQDPGLGLRLIYFSYDVKMKEKGDIPEGYSVSREKKERFSLILESASTNQTSMYLCASSFVRNNEQFFGPGTRLTVL.

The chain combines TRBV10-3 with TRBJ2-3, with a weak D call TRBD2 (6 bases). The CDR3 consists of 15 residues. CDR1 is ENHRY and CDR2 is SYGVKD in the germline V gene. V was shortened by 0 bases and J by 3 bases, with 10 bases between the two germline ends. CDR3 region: CAISESAGTTDTQYF. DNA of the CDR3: TGTGCCATCAGTGAGTCGGCGGGAACTACAGATACGCAGTATTTT.

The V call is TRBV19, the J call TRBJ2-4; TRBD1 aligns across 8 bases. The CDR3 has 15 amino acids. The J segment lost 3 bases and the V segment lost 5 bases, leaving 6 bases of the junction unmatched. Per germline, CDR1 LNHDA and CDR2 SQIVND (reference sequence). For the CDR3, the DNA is TGTGCCAGTAGTGGGACAGGAGGAGTCAAAAACATTCAGTACTTC. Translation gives CASSGTGGVKNIQYF.

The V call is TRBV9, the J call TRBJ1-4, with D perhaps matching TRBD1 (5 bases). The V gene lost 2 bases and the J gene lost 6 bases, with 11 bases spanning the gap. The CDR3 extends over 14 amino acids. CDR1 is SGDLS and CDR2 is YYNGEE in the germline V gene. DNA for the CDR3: TGTGCCAGCAGCGTCGGACACGGCGATGAAAAACTGTTTTTT. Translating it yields CASSVGHGDEKLFF.

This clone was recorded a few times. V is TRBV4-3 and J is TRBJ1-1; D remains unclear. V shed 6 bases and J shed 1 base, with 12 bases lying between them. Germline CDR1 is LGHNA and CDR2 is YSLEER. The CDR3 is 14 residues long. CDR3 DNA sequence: TGCGCCAGCAGTCAGGATGCGGGGAACACTGAAGCTTTCTTT. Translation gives CASSQDAGNTEAFF.

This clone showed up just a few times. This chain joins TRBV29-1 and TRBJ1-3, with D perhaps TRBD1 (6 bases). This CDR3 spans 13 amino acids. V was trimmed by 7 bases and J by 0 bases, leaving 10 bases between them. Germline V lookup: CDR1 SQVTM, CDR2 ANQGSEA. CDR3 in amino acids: CSARGSSGNTIYF. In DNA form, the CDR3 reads TGCAGCGCAAGGGGGAGCTCTGGAAACACCATATATTTT.

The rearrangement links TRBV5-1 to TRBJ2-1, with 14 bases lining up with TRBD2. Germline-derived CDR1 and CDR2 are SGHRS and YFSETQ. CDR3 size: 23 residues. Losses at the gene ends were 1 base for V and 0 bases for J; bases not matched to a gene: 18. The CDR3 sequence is CASSLLGLAGVGTRTSSYNEQFF. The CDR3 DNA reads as TGCGCCAGCAGCTTGTTGGGACTAGCGGGAGTAGGGACCAGGACCTCCTCCTACAATGAGCAGTTCTTC.

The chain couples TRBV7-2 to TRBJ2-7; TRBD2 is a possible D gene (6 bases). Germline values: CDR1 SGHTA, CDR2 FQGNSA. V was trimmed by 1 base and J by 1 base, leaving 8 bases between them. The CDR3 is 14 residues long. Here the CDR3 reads CASSLDRGSYEQYF. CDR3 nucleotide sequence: TGTGCCAGCAGCTTAGACCGGGGGTCCTACGAGCAGTACTTC. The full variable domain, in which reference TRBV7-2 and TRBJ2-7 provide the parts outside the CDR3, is GAGVSQSPSNKVTEKGKDVELRCDPISGHTALYWYRQSLGQGLEFLIYFQGNSAPDKSGLPSDRFSAERTGGSVSTLTIQRTQQEDSAVYLCASSLDRGSYEQYFGPGTRLTVT.

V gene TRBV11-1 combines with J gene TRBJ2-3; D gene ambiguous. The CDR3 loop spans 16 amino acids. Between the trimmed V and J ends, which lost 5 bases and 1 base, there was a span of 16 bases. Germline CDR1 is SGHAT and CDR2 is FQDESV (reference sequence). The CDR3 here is CASSAPRLGGTDTQYF. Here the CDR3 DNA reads TGTGCCAGCAGCGCGCCCCGGTTGGGCGGCACAGATACGCAGTATTTT. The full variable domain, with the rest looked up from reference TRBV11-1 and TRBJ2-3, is EAEVAQSPRYKITEKSQAVAFWCDPISGHATLYWYRQILGQGPELLVQFQDESVVDDSQLPKDRFSAERLKGVDSTLKIQPAELGDSAMYLCASSAPRLGGTDTQYFGPGTRLTVL.

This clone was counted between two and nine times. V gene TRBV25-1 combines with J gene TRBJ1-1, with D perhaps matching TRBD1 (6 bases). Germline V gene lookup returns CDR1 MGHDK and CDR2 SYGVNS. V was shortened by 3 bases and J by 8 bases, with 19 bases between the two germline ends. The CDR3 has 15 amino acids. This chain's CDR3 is CASSDGTRGLGEAFF. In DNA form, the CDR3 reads TGTGCCAGCAGTGATGGAACCAGGGGCTTAGGGGAAGCTTTCTTT.

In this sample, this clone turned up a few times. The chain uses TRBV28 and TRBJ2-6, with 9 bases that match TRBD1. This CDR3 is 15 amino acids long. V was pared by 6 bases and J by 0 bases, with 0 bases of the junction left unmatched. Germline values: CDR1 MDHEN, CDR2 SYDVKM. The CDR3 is CASRTGGSGANVLTF. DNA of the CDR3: TGTGCCAGCAGGACAGGGGGCTCTGGGGCCAACGTCCTGACTTTC.

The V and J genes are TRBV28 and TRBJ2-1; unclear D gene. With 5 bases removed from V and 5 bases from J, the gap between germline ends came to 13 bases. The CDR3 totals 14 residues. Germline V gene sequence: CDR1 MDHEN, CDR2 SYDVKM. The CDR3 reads CASSLPRLNNEQFF. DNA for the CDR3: TGTGCCAGCAGTCTCCCTCGCCTTAACAATGAGCAGTTCTTC.

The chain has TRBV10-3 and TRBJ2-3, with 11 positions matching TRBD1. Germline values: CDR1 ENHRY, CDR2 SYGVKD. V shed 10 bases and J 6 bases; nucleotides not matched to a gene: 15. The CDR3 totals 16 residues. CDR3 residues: CASTRPGQGASDTQYF. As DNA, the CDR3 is TGTGCCAGCACTAGGCCAGGACAGGGGGCATCGGATACGCAGTATTTT.

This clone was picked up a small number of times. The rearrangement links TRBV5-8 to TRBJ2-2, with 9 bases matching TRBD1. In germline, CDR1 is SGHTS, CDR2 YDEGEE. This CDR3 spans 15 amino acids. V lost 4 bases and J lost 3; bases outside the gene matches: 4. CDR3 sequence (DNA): TGTGCCAGCAGCCCGACAGGGGGAGACACCGGGGAGCTGTTTTTT. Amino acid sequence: CASSPTGGDTGELFF.

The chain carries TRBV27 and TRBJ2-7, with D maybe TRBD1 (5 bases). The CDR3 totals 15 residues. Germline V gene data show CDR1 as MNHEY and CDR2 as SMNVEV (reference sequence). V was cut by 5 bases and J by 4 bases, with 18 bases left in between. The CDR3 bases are TGTGCCAGCAGTCTCCTCAGGGCTGCTGAGTACGAGCAGTACTTC. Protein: CASSLLRAAEYEQYF.

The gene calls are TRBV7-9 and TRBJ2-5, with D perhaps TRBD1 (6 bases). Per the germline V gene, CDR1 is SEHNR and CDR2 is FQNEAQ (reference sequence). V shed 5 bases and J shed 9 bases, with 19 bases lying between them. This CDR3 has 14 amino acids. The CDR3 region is CASSVTGVIGPQYF. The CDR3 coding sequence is TGTGCCAGCAGCGTGACAGGAGTAATCGGGCCCCAGTACTTC.

CDR3 sequence reads: CASSQLDRNYGYTF. CDR3 coding DNA: TGTGCCAGCAGCCAGCTGGACAGAAACTATGGCTACACCTTC. J is TRBJ1-2 and V is TRBV14; possible D gene TRBD1, 6 bases. The CDR3 consists of 14 residues. V lost 3 bases and J lost 2, with 10 bases in between. Germline loops: CDR1 SGHDN, CDR2 FVKESK.

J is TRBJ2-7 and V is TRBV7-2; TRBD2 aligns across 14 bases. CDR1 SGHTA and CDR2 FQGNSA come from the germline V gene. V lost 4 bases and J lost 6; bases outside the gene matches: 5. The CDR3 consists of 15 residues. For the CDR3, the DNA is TGTGCCAGCAGCTGGACTAGCGGGAGGTTGCCCGAGCAGTACTTC. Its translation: CASSWTSGRLPEQYF. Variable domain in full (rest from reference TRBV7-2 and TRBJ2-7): GAGVSQSPSNKVTEKGKDVELRCDPISGHTALYWYRQSLGQGLEFLIYFQGNSAPDKSGLPSDRFSAERTGGSVSTLTIQRTQQEDSAVYLCASSWTSGRLPEQYFGPGTRLTVT.

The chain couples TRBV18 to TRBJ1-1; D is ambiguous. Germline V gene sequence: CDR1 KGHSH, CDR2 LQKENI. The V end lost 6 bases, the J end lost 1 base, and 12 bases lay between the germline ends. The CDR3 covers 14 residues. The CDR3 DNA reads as TGTGCCAGCTCGCCCAATTGGGAGAACACTGAAGCTTTCTTT. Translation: CASSPNWENTEAFF. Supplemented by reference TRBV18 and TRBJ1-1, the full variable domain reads NAGVMQNPRHLVRRRGQEARLRCSPMKGHSHVYWYRQLPEEGLKFMVYLQKENIIDESGMPKERFSAEFPKEGPSILRIQQVVRGDSAAYFCASSPNWENTEAFFGQGTRLTVV.

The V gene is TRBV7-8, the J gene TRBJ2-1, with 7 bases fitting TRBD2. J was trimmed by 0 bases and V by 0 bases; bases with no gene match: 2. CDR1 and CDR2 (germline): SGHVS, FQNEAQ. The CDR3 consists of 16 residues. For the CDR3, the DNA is TGTGCCAGCAGCTTAGCGGGGAGGGGCTCCTACAATGAGCAGTTCTTC. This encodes CASSLAGRGSYNEQFF.

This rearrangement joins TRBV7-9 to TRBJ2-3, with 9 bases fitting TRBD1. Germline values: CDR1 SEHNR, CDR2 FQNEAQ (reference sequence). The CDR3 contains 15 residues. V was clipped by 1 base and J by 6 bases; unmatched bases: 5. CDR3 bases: TGTGCCAGCAGCTTAGGCGGGACAGGGTACGATACGCAGTATTTT. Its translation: CASSLGGTGYDTQYF.

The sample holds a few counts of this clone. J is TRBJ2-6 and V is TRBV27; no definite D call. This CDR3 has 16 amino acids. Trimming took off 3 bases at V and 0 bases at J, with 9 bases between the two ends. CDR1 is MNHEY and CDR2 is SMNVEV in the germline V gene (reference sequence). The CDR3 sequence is CASSFGRNSGANVLTF. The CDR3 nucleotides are TGTGCCAGCAGTTTCGGCAGGAACTCTGGGGCCAACGTCCTGACTTTC.

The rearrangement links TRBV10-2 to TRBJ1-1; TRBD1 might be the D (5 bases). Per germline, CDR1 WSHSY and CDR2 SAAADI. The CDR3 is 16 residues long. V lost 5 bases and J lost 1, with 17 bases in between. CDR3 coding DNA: TGCGCCAGCAGTCCCTACCCGGAACAGGCGAACACTGAAGCTTTCTTT. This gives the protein CASSPYPEQANTEAFF.

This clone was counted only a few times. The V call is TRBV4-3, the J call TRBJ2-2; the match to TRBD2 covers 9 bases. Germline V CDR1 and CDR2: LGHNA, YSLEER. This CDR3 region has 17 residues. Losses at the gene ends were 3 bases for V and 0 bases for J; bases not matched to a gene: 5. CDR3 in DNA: TGCGCCAGCAGCCAGTGGACTAGCGCTACGAACACCGGGGAGCTGTTTTTT. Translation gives CASSQWTSATNTGELFF.

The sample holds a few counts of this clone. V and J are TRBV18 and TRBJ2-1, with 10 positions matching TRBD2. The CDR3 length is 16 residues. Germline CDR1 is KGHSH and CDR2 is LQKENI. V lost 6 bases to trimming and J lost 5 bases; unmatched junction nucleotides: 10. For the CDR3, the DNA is TGTGCCAGCTCGTCCTGGGCTGGGACTAGCGACAATGAGCAGTTCTTC. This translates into CASSSWAGTSDNEQFF.

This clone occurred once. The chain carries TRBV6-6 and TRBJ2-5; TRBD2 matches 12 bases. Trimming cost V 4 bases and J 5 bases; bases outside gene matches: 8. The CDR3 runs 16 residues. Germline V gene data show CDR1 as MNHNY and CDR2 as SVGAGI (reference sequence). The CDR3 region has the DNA TGTGCCAGCAGTTTGGCTAGCGGGAGGGCATGGGAGACCCAGTACTTC. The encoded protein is CASSLASGRAWETQYF.